A single sample is the source of the 17 T cell receptor beta chains below, sequenced in a study of beta chain features in type 1 diabetes. Investigators reverse transcribed all isolated RNA, so they sequenced expressed TCRB transcripts. Produced via immunoSEQ multiplex PCR; TCRdb's table is partial and in-frame only. The data hold approximately 120,000 clones, with roughly 43% observed a single time. Sequencing was done on a sample of stem cell memory CD4+ T cells from blood. Receptors were obtained from a woman between 18 and 30 years old in good health.

This clone has just a few counts. V gene TRBV28 combines with J gene TRBJ2-2; no reliable D call. V was clipped by 8 bases and J by 1 base, with 8 bases between them. There are 13 residues in the CDR3. The germline V gene has CDR1 MDHEN and CDR2 SYDVKM. The chain's CDR3 is CASVSQNTGELFF. CDR3 DNA sequence: TGTGCCAGCGTTAGTCAGAACACCGGGGAGCTGTTTTTT.

This chain connects TRBV30 to TRBJ2-7; D might be TRBD2 (6 bases). Germline V gives CDR1 GTSNPN, CDR2 SVGIG (reference sequence). The CDR3 has 13 amino acids. Trimming took 3 bases from V and 6 from J, leaving 15 bases between them. CDR3 residues: CAWRGGVVGEQYF. For the CDR3, the DNA is TGTGCCTGGAGGGGAGGTGTCGTGGGCGAGCAGTACTTC.

V is TRBV6-4 and J is TRBJ2-7; the D gene is possibly TRBD2 (6 bases). The CDR3 covers 14 residues. Trimming removed 5 bases at V and 2 bases at J, with 13 bases between. Germline lookup yields CDR1 MRHNA and CDR2 SNTAGT. CDR3 nucleotides: TGTGCCAGCAGTTTGGGACTTGGGGCCTACGAGCAGTACTTC. Its translation: CASSLGLGAYEQYF.

This clone showed up just a few times. The V gene is TRBV5-4, the J gene TRBJ2-1; 8 bases are a match to TRBD2. Unmatched junction bases numbered 9, after V lost 2 bases and J lost 8 bases. In germline, CDR1 is SGHNT, CDR2 YYREEE (reference sequence). This CDR3 has 15 amino acids. The CDR3 is CASSFGTGRGDEQFF. The CDR3 DNA reads as TGTGCCAGCAGCTTCGGAACCGGGAGGGGCGATGAGCAGTTCTTC.

This chain connects TRBV4-2 to TRBJ2-7; no clear D gene. The CDR3 loop spans 13 amino acids. Germline V gene data show CDR1 as LGHNA and CDR2 as YNFKEQ. Trimming took 2 bases from V and 0 from J, leaving 5 bases between them. CDR3 residues: CASSQSSSYEQYF. CDR3 nucleotides: TGTGCCAGCAGCCAATCGAGCTCCTACGAGCAGTACTTC.

At least ten counts were recorded for this clone. V is TRBV14 and J is TRBJ1-5; TRBD1 might be the D (5 bases). The CDR3 contains 13 residues. Germline CDR1 reads SGHDN; CDR2 reads FVKESK. The ends were cut back, 3 bases at V and 4 bases at J, with 7 bases in the middle. CDR3 sequence (DNA): TGTGCCAGCAGCCAGTACAGGAATCAGCCCCAGCATTTT. It codes for CASSQYRNQPQHF.

The chain carries TRBV28 and TRBJ2-3, with 8 nucleotides matching TRBD2. Germline V gene lookup returns CDR1 MDHEN and CDR2 SYDVKM. CDR3 length equals 14 residues. J lost 5 bases, V lost 4 bases, and 5 bases had no gene match. The CDR3, as DNA: TGTGCCAGCAGTTCCCCCGGGAGGGAAGATACGCAGTATTTT. This translates into CASSSPGREDTQYF.

This clone was recorded only once. The chain links TRBV28 to TRBJ2-2; tentative D call: TRBD2 (5 bases). V lost 3 bases to trimming and J lost 0 bases, with 8 bases between them. CDR1 is MDHEN, CDR2 SYDVKM, per germline. The CDR3 has 15 residues. The DNA for the CDR3 is TGTGCCAGCAGTTTTGCCGGGACGAACACCGGGGAGCTGTTTTTT. Amino acid sequence: CASSFAGTNTGELFF.

In its sample, this clone was seen once. This chain uses TRBV6-5 with TRBJ2-7; TRBD1 matches at 7 bases. V was pared by 0 bases and J by 3 bases, with 2 bases of the junction left unmatched. CDR1 and CDR2 (germline): MNHEY, SVGAGI. The CDR3 sequence is 14 residues long. CDR3 residues: CASSYSPGGYEQYF. The CDR3 bases are TGTGCCAGCAGTTACTCGCCAGGGGGCTACGAGCAGTACTTC.

V usage is TRBV7-8 and J usage is TRBJ2-3, with TRBD2 identical over 9 bases. Germline trimming cut 4 bases from V and 0 bases from J; bases unmatched to any gene: 5. The CDR3 totals 16 residues. Germline V gene lookup returns CDR1 SGHVS and CDR2 FQNEAQ. The CDR3 DNA sequence: TGTGCCAGCAGCTCAGCGGGAGGAAGGAGCACAGATACGCAGTATTTT. It specifies CASSSAGGRSTDTQYF.

This clone was found a few times. The junction differs from germline at one of its ends, possibly a read error. The chain links TRBV5-4 to TRBJ2-7, with D tentatively TRBD1 (6 bases). The CDR3 totals 14 residues. Germline V lookup: CDR1 SGHNT, CDR2 YYREEE (reference sequence). The CDR3 here is CASSLSQGSSEQYF. Here the CDR3 DNA reads TGTGCCAGCAGCTTGTCACAGGGCTCCTCCGAGCAGTACTTC.

The CDR3 here is CASRPGTGGRETQYF. The CDR3 bases are TGTGCCAGCAGACCCGGGACAGGGGGCAGGGAGACCCAGTACTTC. The genes are TRBV28 and TRBJ2-5; 12 positions agree with TRBD1. Germline assignment: CDR1 MDHEN and CDR2 SYDVKM. Unmatched junction bases numbered 7, after V lost 6 bases and J lost 5 bases. The CDR3 is 15 residues long. The whole variable domain, remainder taken from reference TRBV28 and TRBJ2-5, is DVKVTQSSRYLVKRTGEKVFLECVQDMDHENMFWYRQDPGLGLRLIYFSYDVKMKEKGDIPEGYSVSREKKERFSLILESASTNQTSMYLCASRPGTGGRETQYFGPGTRLLVL.

This sequence joins TRBV6-6 and TRBJ1-1, with D tentatively TRBD1 (6 bases). Trimming pared 6 bases from V and 4 bases from J, leaving 18 bases between. The CDR3 has 15 amino acids. The germline V gene encodes CDR1 MNHNY and CDR2 SVGAGI (reference sequence). CDR3 coding DNA: TGTGCCAGCAGCCTGGGGGGGGCGGGGATCACTGAAGCTTTCTTT. Its protein product is CASSLGGAGITEAFF.

Comments on this clone: Relative to the germline gene, one junction end is altered; a read error may explain this. The genes are TRBV4-3 and TRBJ2-1; D might be TRBD2 (6 bases). This CDR3 region has 15 residues. CDR1 and CDR2 (germline): LGHNA, YSLEER. The CDR3 region has the DNA TGCGCCAGCAGGCAAGGGACTTCCCCTCTTAATGAGCAGTTCTTC. It encodes CASRQGTSPLNEQFF.

This clone is a singleton in its sample. The chain recombines TRBV28 with TRBJ2-7, with TRBD2 matching over 13 bases. The germline V gene encodes CDR1 MDHEN and CDR2 SYDVKM. The CDR3 has 16 residues. Germline trimming cut 4 bases from V and 2 bases from J; bases unmatched to any gene: 5. The CDR3 is CASSSAGTSGAYEQYF. CDR3 bases: TGTGCCAGCAGTTCTGCCGGGACTAGCGGGGCCTACGAGCAGTACTTC.

V usage is TRBV7-3 and J usage is TRBJ2-7, with TRBD1 identical over 7 bases. V lost 6 bases, J lost 7 bases, and 9 bases stayed unmatched. CDR3 length: 13 residues. From germline, CDR1 is SGHTA and CDR2 FQGTGA. The CDR3 reads CASSQTGLWEQYF. CDR3 DNA: TGTGCCAGCAGTCAGACAGGGTTGTGGGAGCAGTACTTC.

This clone was found a few times. The rearrangement uses TRBV28 and TRBJ1-4; perhaps TRBD1 as D (6 bases). The CDR3 loop spans 17 amino acids. V was cut by 2 bases and J by 8 bases, with 21 bases left in between. Germline V gene data show CDR1 as MDHEN and CDR2 as SYDVKM. For the CDR3, the DNA is TGTGCCAGCAGTTTAAGTCGAACGACCTTCAGGGGCGAAAAACTGTTTTTT. Translation gives CASSLSRTTFRGEKLFF.